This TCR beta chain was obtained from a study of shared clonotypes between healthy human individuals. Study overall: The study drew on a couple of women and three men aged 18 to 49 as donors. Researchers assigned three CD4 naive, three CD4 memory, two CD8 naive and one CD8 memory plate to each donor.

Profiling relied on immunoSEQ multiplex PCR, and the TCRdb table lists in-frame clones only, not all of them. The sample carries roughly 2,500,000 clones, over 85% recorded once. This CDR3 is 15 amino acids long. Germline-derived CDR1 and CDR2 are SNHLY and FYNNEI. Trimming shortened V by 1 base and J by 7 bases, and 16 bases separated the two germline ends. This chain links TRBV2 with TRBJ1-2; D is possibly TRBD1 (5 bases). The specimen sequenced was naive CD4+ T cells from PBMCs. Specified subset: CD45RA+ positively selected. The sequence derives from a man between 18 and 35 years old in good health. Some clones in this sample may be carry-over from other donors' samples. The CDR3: CASSEDRQGRVGYTF. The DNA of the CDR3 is TGTGCCAGCAGTGAAGATCGGCAGGGCAGGGTTGGCTACACCTTC.